What follows is one T cell receptor beta chain and its context. Its antigen is not identified. Prepared libraries of TCR beta cDNA carried unique molecular identifiers. One entry per CDR3 protein results from TCRdb running MiXCR on the PCR reads. The sample consists of about 820,000 distinct CDR3 sequences, roughly 50% of them appearing once. The CDR3 length is 16 residues. V was pared by 1 base and J by 9 bases, with 16 bases between. Germline CDR1 reads KGHSH; CDR2 reads LQKENI. The sample is drawn from a study of post-analysis software for immune sequencing data. Findings and limits, study-wide: People with multiple sclerosis had a significantly lower normalized Chao1 diversity than controls did. In patients, five or six TRBV segments were more frequent than in controls, with TRBV5-6, TRBV5-1 and TRBV20-1 among them.

The chain links TRBV18 to TRBJ1-6; D is unresolved. Sequenced input: blood. This TCR was sampled from a girl aged 10-17 years with multiple sclerosis. The CDR3 DNA reads as TGTGCCAGCTCACCACAAGAGGTTTTGGCTATTTCACCCCTCCACTTT. Protein sequence: CASSPQEVLAISPLHF.